Listed below are T cell receptor beta chains from one sample, sequenced in a study of blood T cell repertoires in COVID-19. Profiled with immunoSEQ multiplex PCR; TCRdb holds only in-frame clones, not every one. The sample shows tens of thousands of clones, over 80% of them seen only once. The sequenced sample was peripheral blood. The receptor set was obtained from a man in his fifties or sixties with acute or convalescent COVID-19. Both conserved end residues are part of each CDR3. Each record gives: clone size, V gene, D gene, J gene, CDR3 DNA, CDR3 protein. A D gene is named only where the DNA matches it firmly. Expanded clones get a size class; other rows say once, few or many, or leave the size out.

NA	TRBV2	TRBD2	TRBJ2-7	TGTGCCAGCAGGCCTACTAGCGGGCGCTACGAGCAGTACTTC	CASRPTSGRYEQYF
NA	TRBV6-5	NA	TRBJ1-2	TGTGCCAGCACGCGGGGGGGACCATATGGCTACACCTTC	CASTRGGPYGYTF
NA	TRBV20-1	NA	TRBJ2-7	TGCAGTGCTAGAGCCGGGGACGAGCAGTACTTC	CSARAGDEQYF
few	TRBV10-1	NA	TRBJ1-1	TGCGCCAGCAGGGAGTCCATGAACACTGAAGCTTTCTTT	CASRESMNTEAFF
NA	TRBV11-2	NA	TRBJ2-2	TGTGCCAGCAGCTTAGGACAGAACACCGGGGAGCTGTTTTTT	CASSLGQNTGELFF
once	TRBV6-5	TRBD1	TRBJ1-2	TGTGCCAGCAGGTCGGACAGGAGAGGAAACTATGGCTACACCTTC	CASRSDRRGNYGYTF
NA	TRBV4-1	TRBD1	TRBJ2-7	TGCGCCAGCAGCCAGGCGCCCACAGGGGGCGACGAGCAGTACTTC	CASSQAPTGGDEQYF
NA	TRBV21-1	NA	TRBJ2-7	TGTGCCAGCAGCAAAGGCGAATTTAGCTCCTACGAGCAGTACTTC	CASSKGEFSSYEQYF
NA	TRBV7-3	TRBD1	TRBJ2-2	TGTGCCAGCACCGGGACAGGGCGTACCGGGGAGCTGTTTTTT	CASTGTGRTGELFF
NA	TRBV5-1	TRBD1	TRBJ2-3	TGCGCCAGCAGCCCCGCGGGACAGGGCCCAGATACGCAGTATTTT	CASSPAGQGPDTQYF
NA	TRBV24-1	TRBD1	TRBJ2-5	TGTGCCACCAGTGATTCACAAACAGGGGGCGAAACAGAGACCCAGTACTTC	CATSDSQTGGETETQYF
NA	TRBV12-2	NA	TRBJ1-2	TGTGCAAGTCGCCCTCACTATGGCTACACCTTC	CASRPHYGYTF
NA	TRBV7-3	TRBD2	TRBJ2-2	TGTGCCAGCAGCCCGGGACTAGCGGATTACCCGCTGGAGCTGTTTTTT	CASSPGLADYPLELFF
NA	TRBV7-2	TRBD2	TRBJ2-7	TGTGCCAGCAGCCTGTCGGGGGGGGGCTACGAGCAGTACTTC	CASSLSGGGYEQYF
NA	TRBV7-2	NA	TRBJ1-1	TGTGCCAGCACCTCCCCCAGTAACACTGAAGCTTTCTTT	CASTSPSNTEAFF
NA	TRBV19	TRBD1	TRBJ2-3	TGTGCCAGTAGTATCCGGGACAGGGTGATCACAGATACGCAGTATTTT	CASSIRDRVITDTQYF
few	TRBV24-1	TRBD1	TRBJ2-5	TGTGCCACCAGTGATGACAGGGGCCCAGGGGAGACCCAGTACTTC	CATSDDRGPGETQYF
few	TRBV29-1	TRBD1	TRBJ2-1	TGCAGCGTTGTAGCCAGCAGGGGGCGCCTCAATGAGCAGTTCTTC	CSVVASRGRLNEQFF
few	TRBV30	TRBD2	TRBJ2-6	TGTGCCTGGAGACCCCTCGCGGGAGCTGGGGCCAACGTCCTGACTTTC	CAWRPLAGAGANVLTF
NA	TRBV29-1	NA	TRBJ1-1	TGCAGCGCAACTGAACAGGAGAACACTGAAGCTTTCTTT	CSATEQENTEAFF
few	TRBV4-2	NA	TRBJ2-3	TGTGCCAGCAGCCAAGACAGGGGGGCATCAGATACGCAGTATTTT	CASSQDRGASDTQYF
once	TRBV18	NA	TRBJ1-4	TGTGCCAGCTCACCACCGGGCAGGGCTAATGAAAAACTGTTTTTT	CASSPPGRANEKLFF
NA	TRBV18	NA	TRBJ2-5	TGTGCCAGCTCATTGGGGGCTATTGGGGAGACCCAGTACTTC	CASSLGAIGETQYF
NA	TRBV10-3	TRBD1	TRBJ1-2	TGTGCCATCAGCTCGGACAGGACTGGCTACACCTTC	CAISSDRTGYTF
NA	TRBV15	NA	TRBJ1-2	TGTGCCACCAGCAGAGATCCCGGGAACTATGGCTACACCTTC	CATSRDPGNYGYTF
NA	TRBV29-1	NA	TRBJ1-1	TGCAGCGCTAGGGGGAATTGGGTTGAAGCTTTCTTT	CSARGNWVEAFF
few	TRBV5-1	NA	TRBJ2-7	TGCGCCAGCAGCTCCCAGACTTACGAGCAGTACTTC	CASSSQTYEQYF
NA	TRBV19	NA	TRBJ2-3	TGTGCCAGTAGTATTGGAGAGCCCCGCACAGATACGCAGTATTTT	CASSIGEPRTDTQYF
NA	TRBV9	NA	TRBJ2-2	TGTGCCAGCAGCTTCAACCAGGGTCCGAACACCGGGGAGCTGTTTTTT	CASSFNQGPNTGELFF
NA	TRBV6-2/TRBV6-3	NA	TRBJ2-7	TGTGCCAGCAGTTACCGAAGAGAGACTTTATCCTACGAGCAGTACTTC	CASSYRRETLSYEQYF
NA	TRBV10-3	NA	TRBJ2-7	TGTGCCATCAGTGATCTAAACGAGCAGTACTTC	CAISDLNEQYF
NA	TRBV19	NA	TRBJ1-4	TGTGCCAGTAGTCGCGGCCAGTTAAATGAAAAACTGTTTTTT	CASSRGQLNEKLFF
NA	TRBV27	TRBD2	TRBJ2-2	TGTGCCAGCGGACTAGCGGGAGGGGGGACCGGGGAGCTGTTTTTT	CASGLAGGGTGELFF
NA	TRBV10-1	TRBD2	TRBJ2-7	TGCGCCGGGAGGGGCTCCTACGAGCAGTACTTC	CAGRGSYEQYF
NA	TRBV18	NA	TRBJ1-2	TGTGCCAGCTCTAGGGACACCTCGAACTATGGCTACACCTTC	CASSRDTSNYGYTF
NA	TRBV5-4	TRBD1	TRBJ1-2	TGTGCCAGCAGCTTGGCCGGGACAGGGGGCATCTATGGCTACACCTTC	CASSLAGTGGIYGYTF
NA	TRBV4-1	TRBD2	TRBJ2-7	TGCGCCAGCAGCCAAACTAGGACTAGTGCCTACGAGCAGTACTTC	CASSQTRTSAYEQYF
NA	TRBV7-9	NA	TRBJ1-1	TGTGCCAGCAGCTTAGGAGGGCAGACTGAAGCTTTCTTT	CASSLGGQTEAFF